These 10 T cell receptor beta chains were all obtained from the same sample, sequenced in a study of cytomegalovirus exposure and HLA in healthy donors (dated by TCRdb to the late 2010s). Receptors were amplified or captured by the immunoSEQ multiplex PCR assay. TCRdb limited this immuneACCESS table to in-frame rearrangements with V and J called. A share of clones is missing; checked studies link under half to unresolved V genes, and the rest is unexplained. The sample contains a few hundred thousand clones, 70% to 90% of them found a single time. Approximately 1% of the sample is taken by the ten largest. The source material was PBMCs. Receptors were obtained from a woman between 18 and 30 years old in good health and CMV-seronegative.

This chain joins TRBV5-6 and TRBJ2-7, with D possibly matching TRBD1 (6 bases). Trimming took 4 bases from V and 1 from J, leaving 18 bases between them. Germline CDR1 is SGHDT and CDR2 is YYEEEE. CDR3 size: 16 residues. The CDR3 here is CASSPDRSLISYEQYF. The CDR3 DNA follows: TGTGCCAGCAGCCCTGACAGGTCCCTGATTTCCTACGAGCAGTACTTC. The complete variable domain, with remaining parts taken from reference TRBV5-6 and TRBJ2-7, reads DAGVTQSPTHLIKTRGQQVTLRCSPKSGHDTVSWYQQALGQGPQFIFQYYEEEERQRGNFPDRFSGHQFPNYSSELNVNALLLGDSALYLCASSPDRSLISYEQYFGPGTRLTVT.

This rearrangement joins TRBV5-1 to TRBJ2-5; TRBD1 aligns across 9 bases. The DNA matches TRBJ2-7 better at its end, which makes the J call doubtful. CDR3 length: 16 residues. Germline V lookup: CDR1 SGHRS, CDR2 YFSETQ. In DNA form, the CDR3 reads TGCGCCAGCAGAACAGACAGGGGGACTTTCTCCTACGAGCAGTACTTC. This codes for CASRTDRGTFSYEQYF.

This sequence joins TRBV7-2 and TRBJ2-4; weak D call: TRBD1 (6 bases). The V gene lost 6 bases and the J gene lost 5 bases, with 29 bases spanning the gap. Germline V gene lookup returns CDR1 SGHTA and CDR2 FQGNSA. CDR3 size: 19 residues. CDR3 amino acids: CASRPPGIRQVIGENIQYF. The CDR3 region has the DNA TGTGCCAGCAGGCCCCCGGGGATCCGACAGGTTATTGGGGAAAACATTCAGTACTTC.

This chain links TRBV5-6 with TRBJ2-7; D uncertain. Looked up from germline, CDR1 is SGHDT and CDR2 is YYEEEE. This CDR3 has 15 amino acids. The V end was cut by 0 bases, the J end by 2 bases, with 12 bases between. The CDR3 sequence: CASSLVGRGTYEQYF. The CDR3 DNA follows: TGTGCCAGCAGCTTGGTTGGCAGAGGTACCTACGAGCAGTACTTC.

The gene calls are TRBV28 and TRBJ1-6; D not resolved. The CDR3 is 14 amino acids. The V gene's germline CDR1 is MDHEN and CDR2 SYDVKM. V was pared by 4 bases and J by 7 bases, with 11 bases between. In DNA form, the CDR3 reads TGTGCCAGCAGTTCCGCCACGGGAAATTCACCCCTCCACTTT. This translates into CASSSATGNSPLHF.

The chain links TRBV18 to TRBJ2-1; no firm D call. This CDR3 spans 15 amino acids. V dropped 0 bases and J dropped 0 bases, with 6 bases sitting between them. Per the germline V gene, CDR1 is KGHSH and CDR2 is LQKENI. CDR3 coding DNA: TGTGCCAGCTCACCACCCTCGTTCTCCTACAATGAGCAGTTCTTC. The encoded protein is CASSPPSFSYNEQFF.

The chain uses TRBV9 and TRBJ2-3, with 13 bases fitting TRBD2. CDR1 is SGDLS, CDR2 YYNGEE, per germline. V dropped 0 bases and J dropped 5; count of bases not matched to a gene: 3. The CDR3 has 16 residues. DNA for the CDR3: TGTGCCAGCAGCGTAGATGGGACTAGCGGGGAAGATACGCAGTATTTT. Translation: CASSVDGTSGEDTQYF.

This chain uses TRBV27 with TRBJ1-6; the match to TRBD1 covers 10 bases. This CDR3 has 14 residues. The germline V gene encodes CDR1 MNHEY and CDR2 SMNVEV (reference sequence). V trimming: 3 bases; J trimming: 10 bases; junction bases outside the gene matches: 3. This chain's CDR3 is CASSFGTGESPLHF. CDR3 DNA: TGTGCCAGCAGTTTTGGGACAGGGGAATCACCCCTCCACTTT.

The chain joins TRBV29-1 to TRBJ2-6; 7 positions agree with TRBD1. Germline assignment: CDR1 SQVTM and CDR2 ANQGSEA. This CDR3 contains 17 residues. Losses at the gene ends were 6 bases for V and 0 bases for J; bases not matched to a gene: 11. CDR3 protein: CSVVVGTAFSGANVLTF. CDR3 in DNA: TGCAGCGTGGTAGTCGGGACAGCCTTCTCTGGGGCCAACGTCCTGACTTTC.

As to this clone: The junction shows a germline mismatch at one end, possibly a read error. This chain uses TRBV7-9 with TRBJ2-1, with 8 nucleotides matching TRBD2. The V gene's germline CDR1 is SEHNR and CDR2 FQNEAQ (reference sequence). This CDR3 has 16 amino acids. The CDR3 loop is CASSIASSGSNNEQFF. CDR3 DNA: TGTGCCAGCAGCATAGCATCCAGCGGGAGCAACAATGAGCAGTTCTTC. Variable domain in full (rest from reference TRBV7-9 and TRBJ2-1): DTGVSQNPRHKITKRGQNVTFRCDPISEHNRLYWYRQTLGQGPEFLTYFQNEAQLEKSRLLSDRFSAERPKGSFSTLEIQRTEQGDSAMYLCASSIASSGSNNEQFFGPGTRLTVL.